This T cell receptor (beta chain) stems from a study of CD8 T cells in ankylosing spondylitis. This clonotype occurred a few times. Its antigen remains unknown. General study findings and limits: For ankylosing spondylitis blood, a TCR beta motif of under ten highly homologous variants appeared characteristic.

TCRdb redid the calling of the 5' RACE reads with MiXCR, one entry per CDR3 protein. The sample lists more than 600,000 distinct CDR3 sequences; 15% to 20% were seen once. The CDR3 is made up of 15 amino acids. The V segment lost 4 bases and the J segment 5 bases; nucleotides outside the gene matches: 5. Germline V CDR1 and CDR2: SGDLS, YYNGEE. The source of this sequence is a male donor with ankylosing spondylitis. The sequenced sample consisted of blood, either unsorted or a sorted T cell fraction (not recorded which). V is TRBV9 and J is TRBJ2-1; 11 bases map to TRBD2. As DNA, the CDR3 is TGTGCCAGCAGCCCGGGGACTAGCGGTGACAATGAGCAGTTCTTC. Its protein is CASSPGTSGDNEQFF.